This T cell receptor beta chain was obtained from a study of blood T cells in healthy people across ages. The second PCR ran about 6 to 12 cycles with a sample-barcoded 5' primer and J-beta primers. TCRdb reanalysed the 5' RACE reads using MiXCR and keeps one entry per CDR3 protein. The sample yields fewer than 2,000,000 distinct CDR3 sequences, about 39% seen once. The germline CDR1 and CDR2 sequences are MNHEY and SVGEGT. CDR3 length: 17 amino acids. This TCR derives from a human donor in good health. Sequencing was carried out using blood. The chain joins TRBV6-2 or TRBV6-3 to TRBJ2-4, with a tentative D call TRBD1 (6 bases). The J call may be faulty, since TRBJ2-7 better matches the DNA end. CDR3 protein: CASSYLWTALRDYEQYF. The CDR3 nucleotides read TGTGCCAGCAGTTACCTGTGGACAGCTCTCCGGGACTACGAGCAGTACTTC.